These T cell receptor beta chains were read from a single sample in a study of cytomegalovirus exposure and HLA in healthy donors. Here immunoSEQ multiplex PCR was the method, and the copy in TCRdb shows in-frame clones only, minus some. The data hold around 110,000 clones, with roughly two thirds observed a single time. What was sequenced was PBMCs. These receptors were taken from a woman in her twenties or thirties in good health and CMV-seronegative. Each CDR3 is given with its conserved first and last residue. A D gene is named only where the DNA matches it firmly. Size is omitted from some rows. Given values are once, few, many or a class for expanded clones.

CDR3aa: CASSPLQDETESSYNSPLHF
CDR3nt: TGTGCCAGCAGCCCTCTGCAGGACGAGACAGAATCCTCCTATAATTCACCCCTCCACTTT
v_gene: TRBV7-6
d_gene: NA
j_gene: TRBJ1-6
abundance: NA

CDR3aa: CASSPTGTLSGNEQFF
CDR3nt: TGTGCCAGCAGCCCCACCGGGACTTTGAGTGGCAATGAGCAGTTCTTC
v_gene: TRBV7-3
d_gene: NA
j_gene: TRBJ2-1
abundance: NA

CDR3aa: CASSLEGQEPYEQYF
CDR3nt: TGTGCCAGCAGTTTAGAGGGACAGGAGCCCTACGAGCAGTACTTC
v_gene: TRBV27
d_gene: TRBD1
j_gene: TRBJ2-7
abundance: NA

CDR3aa: CASSKGQPNMRETQYF
CDR3nt: TGCGCCAGCAGCAAGGGACAGCCAAACATGCGGGAGACCCAGTACTTC
v_gene: TRBV5-1
d_gene: TRBD1
j_gene: TRBJ2-5
abundance: NA

CDR3aa: CASSELQADYEQYF
CDR3nt: TGTGCCAGCAGTGAATTACAGGCGGATTACGAGCAGTACTTC
v_gene: TRBV6-1
d_gene: NA
j_gene: TRBJ2-7
abundance: NA

CDR3aa: CASSPYSTGYGYTF
CDR3nt: TGTGCCAGTAGTCCTTATTCGACGGGGTATGGCTACACCTTC
v_gene: TRBV19
d_gene: NA
j_gene: TRBJ1-2
abundance: once

CDR3aa: CASSPPGGRANVLTF
CDR3nt: TGTGCCAGCAGTCCTCCCGGGGGACGGGCCAACGTCCTGACTTTC
v_gene: TRBV7-8
d_gene: NA
j_gene: TRBJ2-6
abundance: NA

CDR3aa: CASIADRHNVGYGYTF
CDR3nt: TGTGCCAGCATAGCGGACAGGCATAACGTGGGCTATGGCTACACCTTC
v_gene: TRBV2
d_gene: TRBD1
j_gene: TRBJ1-2
abundance: NA

CDR3aa: CASSPLVRDPVKQYF
CDR3nt: TGTGCCAGCAGCCCCCTTGTGCGGGACCCTGTGAAGCAGTACTTC
v_gene: TRBV7-2
d_gene: NA
j_gene: TRBJ2-7
abundance: NA

CDR3aa: CASSLESQGAREQYF
CDR3nt: TGTGCCAGCAGCTTGGAGTCACAGGGAGCGCGCGAGCAGTACTTC
v_gene: TRBV5-4
d_gene: NA
j_gene: TRBJ2-7
abundance: NA

CDR3aa: CASSEVRGGGQPQHF
CDR3nt: TGTGCCAGCAGTGAAGTTCGAGGGGGCGGACAGCCCCAGCATTTT
v_gene: TRBV6-1
d_gene: TRBD1
j_gene: TRBJ1-5
abundance: few

CDR3aa: CASSATTSHATQYF
CDR3nt: TGTGCCAGCAGCGCCACCACTAGTCATGCGACCCAGTACTTC
v_gene: TRBV7-3
d_gene: NA
j_gene: TRBJ2-5
abundance: NA

CDR3aa: CAWSTLAGELFF
CDR3nt: TGTGCCTGGTCGACATTAGCCGGGGAGCTGTTTTTT
v_gene: TRBV30
d_gene: NA
j_gene: TRBJ2-2
abundance: few

CDR3aa: CASSPDRVSDTQYF
CDR3nt: TGTGCCAGCAGCCCGGACAGGGTGTCAGATACGCAGTATTTT
v_gene: TRBV11-3
d_gene: TRBD1
j_gene: TRBJ2-3
abundance: NA

CDR3aa: CASSKAGTDTQYF
CDR3nt: TGTGCCAGCAGCAAAGCGGGAACAGATACGCAGTATTTT
v_gene: TRBV6-1
d_gene: TRBD2
j_gene: TRBJ2-3
abundance: once

CDR3aa: CASSKTGTANYEQYF
CDR3nt: TGTGCCAGCAGCAAGACCGGGACAGCGAACTACGAGCAGTACTTC
v_gene: TRBV7-2
d_gene: TRBD1
j_gene: TRBJ2-7
abundance: NA

CDR3aa: CASLPSGTSGNEQFF
CDR3nt: TGTGCCAGTCTCCCATCCGGGACTAGCGGCAATGAGCAGTTCTTC
v_gene: TRBV7-9
d_gene: TRBD2
j_gene: TRBJ2-1
abundance: NA

CDR3aa: CATDRGETQYF
CDR3nt: TGTGCCACGGACAGGGGGGAGACCCAGTACTTC
v_gene: TRBV25-1
d_gene: TRBD1
j_gene: TRBJ2-5
abundance: NA

CDR3aa: CASSLGRQGGRTEAFF
CDR3nt: TGTGCCAGCAGCTTAGGGAGACAGGGTGGGAGGACTGAAGCTTTCTTT
v_gene: TRBV13
d_gene: TRBD1
j_gene: TRBJ1-1
abundance: NA

CDR3aa: CASSYPGTEETQYF
CDR3nt: TGTGCCAGCAGCTATCCCGGGACTGAGGAGACCCAGTACTTC
v_gene: TRBV11-2
d_gene: NA
j_gene: TRBJ2-5
abundance: NA

CDR3aa: CASSAEGYEQYF
CDR3nt: TGTGCCAGCAGTGCCGAGGGTTACGAGCAGTACTTC
v_gene: TRBV2
d_gene: NA
j_gene: TRBJ2-7
abundance: few

CDR3aa: CASSINAGYGYTF
CDR3nt: TGCGCCAGTAGTATAAACGCAGGGTATGGCTACACCTTC
v_gene: TRBV19
d_gene: NA
j_gene: TRBJ1-2
abundance: NA

CDR3aa: CASRGQGDYEQYF
CDR3nt: TGTGCCAGCAGGGGACAGGGGGACTACGAGCAGTACTTC
v_gene: TRBV7-3
d_gene: TRBD1
j_gene: TRBJ2-7
abundance: NA

CDR3aa: CASSSGLAGTTDTQYF
CDR3nt: TGCGCCAGCAGCTCAGGACTAGCGGGAACCACAGATACGCAGTATTTT
v_gene: TRBV5-1
d_gene: TRBD2
j_gene: TRBJ2-3
abundance: NA

CDR3aa: CASSEDRINYGYTF
CDR3nt: TGTGCCAGCAGTGAAGACAGAATTAACTATGGCTACACCTTC
v_gene: TRBV2
d_gene: NA
j_gene: TRBJ1-2
abundance: NA

CDR3aa: CASSVGIAGDEQFF
CDR3nt: TGTGCCAGCAGCGTAGGAATAGCGGGTGATGAGCAGTTCTTC
v_gene: TRBV9
d_gene: TRBD2
j_gene: TRBJ2-1
abundance: NA

CDR3aa: CASSQGTSGGAYNEQFF
CDR3nt: TGTGCCAGCAGCCAAGGGACTAGCGGGGGGGCCTACAATGAGCAGTTCTTC
v_gene: TRBV4-2
d_gene: TRBD2
j_gene: TRBJ2-1
abundance: NA

CDR3aa: CASSLGQGRVSYNEQFF
CDR3nt: TGTGCCAGCTCCCTCGGCCAGGGTCGAGTCTCCTACAATGAGCAGTTCTTC
v_gene: TRBV9
d_gene: NA
j_gene: TRBJ2-1
abundance: NA